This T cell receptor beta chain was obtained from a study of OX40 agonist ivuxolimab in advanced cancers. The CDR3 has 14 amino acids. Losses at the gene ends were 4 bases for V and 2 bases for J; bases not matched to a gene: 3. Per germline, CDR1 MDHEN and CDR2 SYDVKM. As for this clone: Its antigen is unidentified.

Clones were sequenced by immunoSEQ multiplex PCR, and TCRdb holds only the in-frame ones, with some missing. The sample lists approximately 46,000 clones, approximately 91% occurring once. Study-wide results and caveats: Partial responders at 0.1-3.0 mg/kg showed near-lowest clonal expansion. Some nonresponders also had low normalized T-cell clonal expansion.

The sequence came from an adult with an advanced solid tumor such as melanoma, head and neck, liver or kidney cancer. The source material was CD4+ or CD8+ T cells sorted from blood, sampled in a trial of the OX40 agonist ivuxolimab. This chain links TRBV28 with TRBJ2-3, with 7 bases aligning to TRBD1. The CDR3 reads CASSSDRTTDTQYF. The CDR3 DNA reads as TGTGCCAGCAGTTCGGACAGGACCACAGATACGCAGTATTTT.